The 17 T cell receptor beta chains listed next were all sequenced from one sample in a study of blood T cell repertoires in COVID-19. Some clones are missing from TCRdb's copy, which holds only in-frame ones; the method was immunoSEQ multiplex PCR. The sample contains hundreds of thousands of clones, around three quarters of which appear only once. Sequences were obtained from peripheral blood. Receptor source: an elderly woman with acute or convalescent COVID-19.

V usage is TRBV5-1 and J usage is TRBJ2-5, with D tentatively TRBD1 (6 bases). With 0 bases removed from V and 5 bases from J, the gap between germline ends came to 14 bases. CDR1 and CDR2 (germline): SGHRS, YFSETQ. CDR3 length equals 15 residues. Here the CDR3 reads CASSLGPGAKETQYF. The CDR3 DNA reads TGCGCCAGCAGCTTGGGGCCAGGGGCTAAGGAGACCCAGTACTTC.

The chain combines TRBV12-3 or TRBV12-4 with TRBJ1-6; D gene unclear. Trimming took off 6 bases at V and 8 bases at J, with 8 bases between the two ends. The CDR3 has 12 residues. DNA of the CDR3: TGTGCCAGCAGAATCGGGGATTCACCCCTCCACTTT. Residues: CASRIGDSPLHF.

This clone was seen only a few times. J is TRBJ1-1 and V is TRBV5-1; 8 bases are a match to TRBD1. The germline V gene encodes CDR1 SGHRS and CDR2 YFSETQ. The CDR3 runs to 14 residues. After removal of 4 bases from V and 1 base from J, the junction contained 3 bases not matched to a gene. The CDR3 here is CASSDGTGNTEAFF. For the CDR3, the DNA is TGCGCCAGCAGCGATGGGACAGGGAACACTGAAGCTTTCTTT.

This clone has only a few counts. The chain has TRBV5-1 and TRBJ2-1; the D gene is possibly TRBD2 (6 bases). The V gene's germline CDR1 is SGHRS and CDR2 YFSETQ. The CDR3 runs to 15 residues. V lost 2 bases to trimming and J lost 4 bases, with 13 bases between them. CDR3 amino acids: CASSLDSGRYNEQFF. The CDR3, as DNA: TGCGCCAGCAGCTTAGATAGCGGCAGGTACAATGAGCAGTTCTTC.

The chain combines TRBV19 with TRBJ2-3; 9 nucleotides align to TRBD2. This CDR3 is 13 amino acids long. CDR1 is LNHDA and CDR2 is SQIVND in the germline V gene (reference sequence). J lost 6 bases, V lost 5 bases, and 3 bases had no gene match. The CDR3 nucleotides read TGTGCCAGTAGTGCTAGCGGGATTGATACGCAGTATTTT. It encodes CASSASGIDTQYF.

J is TRBJ2-6 and V is TRBV10-3; no clear D gene. This CDR3 is built from 14 residues. Trimming removed 8 bases from V and 1 base from J, with 9 bases in between. Germline CDR1 is ENHRY and CDR2 is SYGVKD. CDR3: CAISPRSGANVLTF. CDR3 nucleotides: TGTGCCATCTCACCCAGGTCTGGGGCCAACGTCCTGACTTTC.

This chain connects TRBV24-1 to TRBJ2-1, with a possible D match to TRBD1 (6 bases). The germline gives CDR1 KGHDR, CDR2 SFDVKD. This CDR3 has 16 amino acids. V was clipped by 2 bases and J by 8 bases, with 18 bases between them. This chain's CDR3 is CATSDSGVGNRDEQFF. CDR3 nucleotide sequence: TGTGCCACCAGTGATTCAGGGGTCGGGAATCGAGATGAGCAGTTCTTC.

Concerning this clone: Different DNA sequences within this sample yield the same CDR3. This rearrangement joins TRBV11-2 to TRBJ2-3, with D uncertain. The CDR3 length is 12 residues. Germline lookup yields CDR1 SGHAT and CDR2 FQNNGV. V gave up 6 bases and J gave up 0 bases, with 4 bases separating them. CDR3: CASSSSTDTQYF. For the CDR3, the DNA is TGTGCCAGCAGTTCGAGCACAGATACGCAGTATTTT. Complete variable domain (other parts from reference TRBV11-2 and TRBJ2-3): EAGVAQSPRYKIIEKRQSVAFWCNPISGHATLYWYQQILGQGPKLLIQFQNNGVVDDSQLPKDRFSAERLKGVDSTLKIQPAKLEDSAVYLCASSSSTDTQYFGPGTRLTVL.

The chain uses TRBV5-1 and TRBJ1-5; maybe TRBD1 (5 bases). CDR1 and CDR2 from the germline V gene are SGHRS and YFSETQ. The germline V and J ends were trimmed by 0 bases and 1 base, with 5 bases remaining between them. The CDR3 sequence is 14 residues long. The CDR3 protein is CASSLAGSNQPQHF. The CDR3 nucleotides are TGCGCCAGCAGCTTGGCAGGGAGCAATCAGCCCCAGCATTTT.

This clone was seen at least ten times. This chain joins TRBV7-6 and TRBJ1-5, with TRBD1 matching over 7 bases. The junction had 6 bases not matched to a gene; V was cut back by 1 base and J by 6 bases. This CDR3 contains 15 residues. Looked up from germline, CDR1 is SGHVS and CDR2 is FNYEAQ. CDR3 amino acids: CASSLGQGYGQPQHF. The CDR3 bases are TGTGCCAGCAGCTTAGGACAGGGATACGGTCAGCCCCAGCATTTT. Using reference TRBV7-6 and TRBJ1-5 for the parts outside the CDR3, the full variable domain is GAGVSQSPRYKVTKRGQDVALRCDPISGHVSLYWYRQALGQGPEFLTYFNYEAQQDKSGLPNDRFSAERPEGSISTLTIQRTEQRDSAMYRCASSLGQGYGQPQHFGDGTRLSIL.

The rearrangement links TRBV7-6 to TRBJ1-3, with 7 bases fitting TRBD1. Germline values: CDR1 SGHVS, CDR2 FNYEAQ. This CDR3 contains 16 residues. The junction had 11 bases not matched to a gene; V was cut back by 5 bases and J by 4 bases. The DNA of the CDR3 is TGTGCCAGCAGCCTCGAATCGACAGGGTCGGGAAACACCATATATTTT. Amino acid sequence: CASSLESTGSGNTIYF.

This clone has only a few counts. The chain employs TRBV9 and TRBJ2-2, with D possibly TRBD2 on 5 matching bases. CDR1 SGDLS and CDR2 YYNGEE come from the germline V gene. This CDR3 has 14 residues. The V end lost 0 bases, the J end lost 3 bases, and 6 bases lay between the germline ends. This chain's CDR3 is CASSVEGDTGELFF. In nucleotides, the CDR3 is TGTGCCAGCAGCGTAGAGGGAGACACCGGGGAGCTGTTTTTT.

The sample holds one count of this clone. The chain couples TRBV19 to TRBJ1-2; 12 bases fit TRBD1. The CDR3 extends over 14 amino acids. Trimming removed 6 bases from V and 4 bases from J; junction bases left unmatched: 3. Germline V CDR1 and CDR2: LNHDA, SQIVND (reference sequence). CDR3 sequence reads: CASRGTGGVYGYTF. The CDR3 region has the DNA TGTGCCAGTAGGGGGACAGGGGGCGTCTATGGCTACACCTTC.

In DNA form, the CDR3 reads TGTGCCAGCAGCAGAACAGGGTTCGATCAGCCCCAGCATTTT. As protein: CASSRTGFDQPQHF. The rearrangement links TRBV27 to TRBJ1-5, with D possibly matching TRBD1 (6 bases). Trimming took 6 bases from V and 5 from J, leaving 14 bases between them. The CDR3 covers 14 residues. From germline, CDR1 is MNHEY and CDR2 SMNVEV (reference sequence).

This clone occurred a few times. This chain connects TRBV5-1 to TRBJ2-7; 8 bases agree with TRBD1. Germline V CDR1 and CDR2: SGHRS, YFSETQ. The CDR3 has 14 residues. V shed 4 bases, J shed 3 bases, and the junction held 6 bases outside the gene matches. CDR3 nucleotides: TGCGCCAGCAGCATCCGACAGGGGAACTACGAGCAGTACTTC. Its protein product is CASSIRQGNYEQYF.

The chain couples TRBV7-8 to TRBJ2-7; D is perhaps TRBD2 (6 bases). CDR3 length: 16 amino acids. Germline loops: CDR1 SGHVS, CDR2 FQNEAQ. Trimming removed 1 base at V and 2 bases at J, with 15 bases between. CDR3 coding DNA: TGTGCCAGCAGCTTAGTCGCGGGGACTGGTACCTACGAGCAGTACTTC. This codes for CASSLVAGTGTYEQYF. The entire variable domain, with the rest obtained from reference TRBV7-8 and TRBJ2-7, is as follows: GAGVSQSPRYKVAKRGQDVALRCDPISGHVSLFWYQQALGQGPEFLTYFQNEAQLDKSGLPSDRFFAERPEGSVSTLKIQRTQQEDSAVYLCASSLVAGTGTYEQYFGPGTRLTVT.

CDR3 in DNA: TGTGCCAGCAGCCTGCGAGATTCAGGGTCGGGTGAAAAACTGTTTTTT. This encodes CASSLRDSGSGEKLFF. The rearrangement uses TRBV5-4 and TRBJ1-4, with a tentative D call TRBD1 (5 bases). This CDR3 has 16 amino acids. Germline-derived CDR1 and CDR2 are SGHNT and YYREEE (reference sequence). Trimming left V 4 bases short and J 7 bases short, with 20 bases between. The variable domain in full, completed from reference TRBV5-4 and TRBJ1-4, reads ETGVTQSPTHLIKTRGQQVTLRCSSQSGHNTVSWYQQALGQGPQFIFQYYREEENGRGNFPPRFSGLQFPNYSSELNVNALELDDSALYLCASSLRDSGSGEKLFFGSGTQLSVL.